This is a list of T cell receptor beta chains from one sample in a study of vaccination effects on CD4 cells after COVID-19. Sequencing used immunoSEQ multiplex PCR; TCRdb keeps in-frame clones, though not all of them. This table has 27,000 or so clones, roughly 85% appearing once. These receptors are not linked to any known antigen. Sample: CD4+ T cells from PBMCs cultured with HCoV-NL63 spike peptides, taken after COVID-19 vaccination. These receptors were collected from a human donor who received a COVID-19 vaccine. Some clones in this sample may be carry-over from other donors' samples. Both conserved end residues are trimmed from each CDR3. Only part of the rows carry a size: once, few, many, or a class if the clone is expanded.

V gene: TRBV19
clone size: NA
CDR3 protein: ASSIGQGAGNIQY

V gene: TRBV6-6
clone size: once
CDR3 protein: ASSFTTNEKLF

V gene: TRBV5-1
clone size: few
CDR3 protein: ASSLVGARYGNTIY

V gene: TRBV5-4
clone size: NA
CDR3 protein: ASSLNIDNEQF

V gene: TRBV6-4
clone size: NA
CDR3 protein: ASSARTSGRLYNEQF

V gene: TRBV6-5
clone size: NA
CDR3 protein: ASSRDFNTGELF

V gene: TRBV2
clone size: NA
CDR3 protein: ASSRQVSNTGELF

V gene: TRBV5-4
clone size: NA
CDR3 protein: ALRLAGVNEQF

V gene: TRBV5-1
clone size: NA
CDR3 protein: ASSPLAGGLGETQY

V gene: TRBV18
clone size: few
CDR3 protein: ASSLTGTSGNTIY

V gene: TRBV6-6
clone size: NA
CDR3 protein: ASSYSGYQPQH

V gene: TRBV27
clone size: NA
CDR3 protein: ASSKTGTGGEKLF

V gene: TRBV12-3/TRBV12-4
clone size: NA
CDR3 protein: ASSFGNQPQH

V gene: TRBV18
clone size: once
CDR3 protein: ASSSETGTHGYT

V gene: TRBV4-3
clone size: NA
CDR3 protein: ASSQSAGHPNTEAF

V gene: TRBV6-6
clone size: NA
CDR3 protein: ASIGGGSGETQY

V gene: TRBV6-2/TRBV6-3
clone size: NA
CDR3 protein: ASSLGAGTDTQY

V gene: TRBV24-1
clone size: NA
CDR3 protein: ATSDPGQNYGYT

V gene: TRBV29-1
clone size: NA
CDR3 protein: SGARDRARNEQF

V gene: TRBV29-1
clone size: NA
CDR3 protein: SVGTQANYGYT

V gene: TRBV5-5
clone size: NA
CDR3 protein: ASSLAGEGTEAF

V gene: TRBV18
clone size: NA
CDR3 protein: ASSPDGNTEAF

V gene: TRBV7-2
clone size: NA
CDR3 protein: ASSQGRPPQETQY

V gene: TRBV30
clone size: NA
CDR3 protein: AWSVGWQPQH

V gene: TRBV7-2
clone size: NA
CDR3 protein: ASSLGRLGAGEQF

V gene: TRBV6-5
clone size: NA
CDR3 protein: ASSREGGQRYGYT

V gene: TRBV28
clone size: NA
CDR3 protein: ASSSLYQPQH

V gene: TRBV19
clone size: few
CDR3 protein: ASTNNPIRGNTGELF

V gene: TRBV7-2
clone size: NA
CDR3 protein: ASSYRTGGGLNTEAF

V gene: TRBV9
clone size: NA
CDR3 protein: ASSAPTGGHTEAF

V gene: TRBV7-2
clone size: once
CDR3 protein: ASSLDDRLTRGYT

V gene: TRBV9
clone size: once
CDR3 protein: ASSIRASGTGELF

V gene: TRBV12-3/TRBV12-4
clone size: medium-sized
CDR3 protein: ASSLTANTEAF

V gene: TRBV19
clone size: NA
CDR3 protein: ARGQGINTQY

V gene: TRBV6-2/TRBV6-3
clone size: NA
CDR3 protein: ASSHLKDQPQH

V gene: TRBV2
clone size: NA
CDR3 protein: ASSGDRSNEKLF

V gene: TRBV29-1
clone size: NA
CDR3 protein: SGGTSGGAETQY

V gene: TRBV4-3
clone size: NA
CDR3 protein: ASSQRYRGGITDTQY

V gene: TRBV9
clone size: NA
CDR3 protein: ASSVTSTDTQY

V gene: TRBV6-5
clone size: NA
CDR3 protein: ASSYSGGGGYT

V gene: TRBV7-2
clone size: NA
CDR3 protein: ASSNDKNPRQPQH

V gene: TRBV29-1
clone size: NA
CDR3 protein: SVESAPNTGELF

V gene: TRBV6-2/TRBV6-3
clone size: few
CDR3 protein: ASSRSAGNTIY

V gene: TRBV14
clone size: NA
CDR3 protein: ASSQGPPIGTQY

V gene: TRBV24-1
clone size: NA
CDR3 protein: ATTSSGGDTGELF

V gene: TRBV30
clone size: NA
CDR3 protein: AWSVRLSLDNEQF

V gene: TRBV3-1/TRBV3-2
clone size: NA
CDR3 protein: ASSRNEGGYT

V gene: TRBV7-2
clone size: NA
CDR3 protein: ASSLVRVGLLGYGYT

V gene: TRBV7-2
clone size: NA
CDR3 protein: ASSPARGVNEQF

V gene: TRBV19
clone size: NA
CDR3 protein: ASSIQRNTEAF

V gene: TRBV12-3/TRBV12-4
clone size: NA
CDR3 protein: ASSLGEKLF

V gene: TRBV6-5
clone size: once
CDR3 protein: ASNRDITAPAQY

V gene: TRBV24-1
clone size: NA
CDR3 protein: ATSDTGTRVNGELF

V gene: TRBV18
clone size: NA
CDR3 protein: ASSPDKDYGYT